A selection of T cell receptor beta chains follows, all from one sample in a study of blood T cell repertoires in COVID-19. The method was immunoSEQ multiplex PCR; TCRdb's version includes in-frame clones alone and lacks a portion of them. The data hold 150,000 or so clones, with 75% to 90% observed a single time. Source material: peripheral blood. These receptors were taken from a man older than 75 with acute or convalescent COVID-19. CDR3s include the opening cysteine and the closing phenylalanine or tryptophan. Fields, in order: clone size, V gene, D gene, J gene, CDR3 protein, CDR3 DNA. The D gene is left open where the match is weak. Size is stated for part of the rows, as once, few or many counts, or as a class when the clone is expanded.

clone size: .
V gene: TRBV27
D gene: TRBD2
J gene: TRBJ2-3
CDR3 protein: CASSLRGSGGATDTQYF
CDR3 DNA: TGTGCCAGCAGTTTGAGGGGGAGCGGGGGGGCGACAGATACGCAGTATTTT

clone size: .
V gene: TRBV15
D gene: .
J gene: TRBJ1-2
CDR3 protein: CATSRTRGRASGYTF
CDR3 DNA: TGTGCCACCAGCAGAACCCGAGGCAGGGCGAGTGGCTACACCTTC

clone size: .
V gene: TRBV5-5
D gene: TRBD2
J gene: TRBJ2-1
CDR3 protein: CASSSRAGEDNEQFF
CDR3 DNA: TGTGCCAGCAGCTCCCGGGCGGGGGAAGACAATGAGCAGTTCTTC

clone size: .
V gene: TRBV5-1
D gene: .
J gene: TRBJ1-2
CDR3 protein: CASSDPGVYGYTF
CDR3 DNA: TGCGCCAGCAGCGATCCGGGAGTCTATGGCTACACCTTC

clone size: .
V gene: TRBV21-1
D gene: .
J gene: TRBJ2-1
CDR3 protein: CARTASGSNDEQFF
CDR3 DNA: TGTGCCAGAACCGCTAGCGGGAGTAACGATGAGCAGTTCTTC

clone size: once
V gene: TRBV18
D gene: TRBD1
J gene: TRBJ2-1
CDR3 protein: CASSPWTGADEQFF
CDR3 DNA: TGTGCCAGCTCACCTTGGACAGGGGCCGATGAGCAGTTCTTC

clone size: .
V gene: TRBV11-3
D gene: TRBD2
J gene: TRBJ2-1
CDR3 protein: CASSRGGYNEQFF
CDR3 DNA: TGTGCCAGCAGCCGGGGGGGCTACAATGAGCAGTTCTTC

clone size: .
V gene: TRBV5-1
D gene: .
J gene: TRBJ1-6
CDR3 protein: CASSLEGPGYNSPLHF
CDR3 DNA: TGCGCCAGCAGCTTGGAGGGGCCAGGCTATAATTCACCCCTCCACTTT

clone size: .
V gene: TRBV6-2/TRBV6-3
D gene: TRBD1
J gene: TRBJ1-2
CDR3 protein: CASSYSEGAKIPNYGYTF
CDR3 DNA: TGTGCCAGCAGTTACTCAGAGGGGGCGAAGATCCCCAACTATGGCTACACCTTC

clone size: once
V gene: TRBV3-1/TRBV3-2
D gene: TRBD2
J gene: TRBJ2-1
CDR3 protein: CASSPNIGTSGKKMSSYNEQFF
CDR3 DNA: TGTGCCAGCAGCCCCAATATAGGAACTAGCGGTAAGAAAATGAGCTCCTACAATGAGCAGTTCTTC

clone size: .
V gene: TRBV9
D gene: .
J gene: TRBJ2-5
CDR3 protein: CASSPGWAETQYF
CDR3 DNA: TGTGCCAGCAGCCCTGGTTGGGCGGAGACCCAGTACTTC

clone size: .
V gene: TRBV2
D gene: TRBD1
J gene: TRBJ1-5
CDR3 protein: CASSSDRESQPQHF
CDR3 DNA: TGTGCCAGCAGCTCTGACAGGGAAAGTCAGCCCCAGCATTTT

clone size: .
V gene: TRBV5-1
D gene: .
J gene: TRBJ1-6
CDR3 protein: CASSLYGETNSPLHF
CDR3 DNA: TGCGCCAGCAGCTTGTACGGGGAGACGAATTCACCCCTCCACTTT

clone size: .
V gene: TRBV5-6
D gene: TRBD1
J gene: TRBJ2-7
CDR3 protein: CASSSGTETYEQYF
CDR3 DNA: TGTGCCAGCAGCTCCGGGACAGAAACCTACGAGCAGTACTTC

clone size: .
V gene: TRBV5-3
D gene: TRBD2
J gene: TRBJ2-1
CDR3 protein: CARSSPRLAGGITEQFF
CDR3 DNA: TGTGCCAGAAGCTCACCCCGTTTAGCGGGGGGGATCACTGAGCAGTTCTTC

clone size: .
V gene: TRBV25-1
D gene: .
J gene: TRBJ2-2
CDR3 protein: CASSGAGFTGELFF
CDR3 DNA: TGTGCCAGCAGTGGTGCAGGGTTCACCGGGGAGCTGTTTTTT

clone size: .
V gene: TRBV6-4
D gene: .
J gene: TRBJ1-1
CDR3 protein: CASSTQENTEAFF
CDR3 DNA: TGTGCCAGCAGCACCCAGGAGAACACTGAAGCTTTCTTT

clone size: .
V gene: TRBV7-9
D gene: TRBD1
J gene: TRBJ1-6
CDR3 protein: CASSYGQGYNSPLHF
CDR3 DNA: TGTGCCAGCAGCTACGGACAGGGTTATAATTCACCCCTCCACTTT

clone size: .
V gene: TRBV27
D gene: TRBD1
J gene: TRBJ2-7
CDR3 protein: CASSLGQGAYEQYF
CDR3 DNA: TGTGCCAGCAGTTTAGGACAGGGGGCTTACGAGCAGTACTTC

clone size: .
V gene: TRBV3-1/TRBV3-2
D gene: .
J gene: TRBJ2-7
CDR3 protein: CASSQGWPYEQYF
CDR3 DNA: TGTGCCAGCAGCCAAGGATGGCCCTACGAGCAGTACTTC